This T cell receptor (beta chain) stems from a study of T cell repertoires in cytomegalovirus infection. On the study more broadly: Indicated by public TCR beta signatures were CMV infection and matching HLA type.

Worth noting for this clonotype: What it recognizes is unknown. This may stem from a read error, because a much larger clone lies one nucleotide away.

The length of the CDR3 is 12 residues. Germline lookup yields CDR1 SGHRS and CDR2 YFSETQ. Study results and limitations: In two of eight donors, the top clonotype was HLA-C-restricted CMV-specific. Public TCR beta family frequency separated CMV-and-HLA carriers, including in an independent cohort.

Using its own MiXCR run on the reads, TCRdb lists one record per CDR3 protein. The repertoire holds under 150,000 distinct CDR3 sequences, with roughly 9% as singletons. The sequenced sample consisted of PBMCs. This receptor was taken from a human donor in good health (CMV status not recorded). Some clones in this sample may be carry-over from other donors' samples. This chain uses TRBV5-1 with TRBJ2-1; D ambiguous. The CDR3 DNA reads TGCGCCTGCAGCTTGGAAGCCAATGAGCAGTTCTTC. It translates to CACSLEANEQFF.